Detailed here is one T cell receptor beta chain. Its specificity is not known. CDR1 and CDR2 (germline): LNHNV, YYDKDF (reference sequence). The CDR3 loop spans 16 amino acids. V lost 5 bases to trimming and J lost 5 bases; unmatched junction nucleotides: 14. The record originates from a study of cytomegalovirus exposure and HLA in healthy donors. Study findings and constraints: V- and J-gene trimming of TCR beta was linked (in a later analysis) to a missense DCLRE1C variant. An assumption of roughly uniform sequencing depth across donors underlay the presence/absence analyses. The classifier, whose performance was assessed in both the original and validation cohorts, reportedly diagnosed cytomegalovirus status with high specificity and sensitivity.

The study ran its PCR with 60 Vbeta and 13 Jbeta primers. Method: immunoSEQ multiplex PCR; TCRdb's copy keeps in-frame clones and lacks some. The table includes roughly 160,000 clones, over 60% detected once. What was sequenced was PBMCs. The TCR comes from a man in his fifties in good health and CMV-seropositive. The genes are TRBV15 and TRBJ2-5; 7 nucleotides line up with TRBD2. This CDR3 is CATSPAGSGGPETQYF. The CDR3 coding sequence is TGTGCCACCAGCCCGGCGGGGTCGGGGGGACCGGAGACCCAGTACTTC.